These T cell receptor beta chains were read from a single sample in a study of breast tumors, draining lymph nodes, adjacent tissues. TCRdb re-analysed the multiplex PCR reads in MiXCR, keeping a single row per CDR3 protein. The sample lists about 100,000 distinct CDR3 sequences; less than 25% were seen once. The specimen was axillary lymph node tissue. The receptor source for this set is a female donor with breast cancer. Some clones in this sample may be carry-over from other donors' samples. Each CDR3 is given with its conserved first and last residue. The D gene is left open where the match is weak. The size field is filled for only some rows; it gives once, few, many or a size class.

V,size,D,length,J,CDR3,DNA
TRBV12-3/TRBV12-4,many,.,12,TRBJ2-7,CASTPNVREQYF,TGTGCCAGCACTCCAAATGTTCGGGAGCAGTACTTC
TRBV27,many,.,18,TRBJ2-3,CASSPTYQGLGATDTQYF,TGTGCCAGCAGTCCCACCTACCAGGGGCTCGGAGCCACAGATACGCAGTATTTT
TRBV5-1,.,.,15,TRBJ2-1,CASSPGTRGGNEQFF,TGCGCCAGCAGCCCCGGGACGAGGGGGGGGAATGAGCAGTTCTTC
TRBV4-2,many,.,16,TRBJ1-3,CASSPGWESSGNTIYF,TGTGCCAGCAGCCCTGGATGGGAGAGCTCTGGAAACACCATATATTTT
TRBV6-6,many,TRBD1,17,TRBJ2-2,CASSSPKGQGLTGELFF,TGTGCCAGCAGTTCCCCAAAGGGACAGGGGCTCACCGGGGAGCTGTTTTTT
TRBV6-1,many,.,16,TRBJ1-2,CASSERETPILYGYTF,TGTGCCAGCAGTGAGAGAGAGACCCCGATCCTCTATGGCTACACCTTC
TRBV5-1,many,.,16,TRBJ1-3,CASSLGTELSGNTIYF,TGCGCCAGCAGCTTGGGGACAGAGCTCTCTGGAAACACCATATATTTT
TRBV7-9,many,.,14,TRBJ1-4,CASSLAGQNEKLFF,TGTGCCAGCAGCTTGGCAGGGCAAAATGAAAAACTGTTTTTT
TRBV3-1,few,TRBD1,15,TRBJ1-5,CASSQTGGTNQPQHF,TGTGCCAGCAGCCAAACAGGGGGTACGAATCAGCCCCAGCATTTT
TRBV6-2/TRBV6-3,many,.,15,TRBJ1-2,CASSYLAATNYGYTF,TGTGCCAGCAGTTACTTAGCCGCTACAAACTATGGCTACACCTTC
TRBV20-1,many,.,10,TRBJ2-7,CSVDRGAQYF,TGCAGTGTTGACCGGGGGGCCCAGTACTTC
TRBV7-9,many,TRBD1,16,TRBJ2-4,CASSLAAQGAKNIQYF,TGTGCCAGCAGCTTAGCAGCACAGGGGGCGAAAAACATTCAGTACTTC
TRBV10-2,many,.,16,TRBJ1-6,CASGFLTGHNNSPLHF,TGCGCCAGCGGCTTCTTAACGGGTCATAATAATTCACCCCTCCACTTT
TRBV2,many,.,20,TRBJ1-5,CASSNEAGAHRTWSNQPQHF,TGTGCCAGCAGTAATGAGGCCGGGGCCCATCGGACCTGGAGCAATCAGCCCCAGCATTTT
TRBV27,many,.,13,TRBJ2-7,CASSTNEFYEQYF,TGTGCCAGCAGTACCAACGAGTTCTACGAGCAGTACTTC
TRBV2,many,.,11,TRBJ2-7,CASRQTYEQYF,TGTGCCAGCAGGCAGACCTACGAGCAGTACTTC
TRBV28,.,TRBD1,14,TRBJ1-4,CASSFRDRNEKLFF,TGTGCCAGCAGTTTTCGGGACAGGAATGAAAAACTGTTTTTT
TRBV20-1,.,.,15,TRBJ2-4,CSARALGLGGRIQYF,TGCAGTGCTAGAGCCCTAGGCTTAGGAGGGCGCATTCAGTACTTC
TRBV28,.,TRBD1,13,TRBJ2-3,CAGSRTGRYTQYF,TGTGCCGGCAGCCGGACAGGACGCTATACGCAGTATTTT
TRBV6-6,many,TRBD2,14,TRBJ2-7,CASIRGEGSYEQYF,TGTGCCAGCATTCGGGGGGAGGGGTCCTACGAGCAGTACTTC
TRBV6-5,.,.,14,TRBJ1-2,CASSNGLAGKSYTF,TGTGCCAGCAGTAACGGACTAGCGGGAAAGAGCTACACCTTC
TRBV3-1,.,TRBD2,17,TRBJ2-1,CASSLKRGTSGRGEQFF,TGTGCCAGCAGCCTCAAAAGAGGGACTAGCGGGAGAGGTGAGCAGTTCTTC
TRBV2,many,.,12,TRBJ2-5,CASTRTQETQYF,TGTGCCAGCACCCGGACGCAAGAGACCCAGTACTTC
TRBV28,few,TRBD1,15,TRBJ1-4,CASRPDRGTGEKLFF,TGTGCCAGCAGACCCGACAGGGGGACCGGTGAAAAACTGTTTTTT
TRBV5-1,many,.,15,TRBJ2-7,CASSLRGVSSYEQYF,TGCGCCAGCAGCTTGAGAGGAGTCAGCTCCTACGAGCAGTACTTC
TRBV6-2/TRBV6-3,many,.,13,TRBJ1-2,CASRGAMNYGYTF,TGTGCCAGCCGCGGGGCTATGAACTATGGCTACACCTTC
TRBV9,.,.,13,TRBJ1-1,CASSVAGATEAFF,TGTGCCAGCAGCGTAGCGGGGGCCACTGAAGCTTTCTTT
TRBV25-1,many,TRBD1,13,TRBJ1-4,CASNKDRNEKLFF,TGTGCCAGCAACAAGGACAGGAATGAAAAACTGTTTTTT
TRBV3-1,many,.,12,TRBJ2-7,CASSQRNYEQYF,TGTGCCAGCAGCCAACGTAACTACGAGCAGTACTTC
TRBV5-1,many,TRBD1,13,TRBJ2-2,CASRTGQAGELFF,TGCGCCAGCCGGACAGGCCAAGCCGGGGAGCTGTTTTTT
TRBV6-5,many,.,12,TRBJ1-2,CASSYPGTGYTF,TGTGCCAGCAGTTACCCGGGGACGGGCTACACCTTC
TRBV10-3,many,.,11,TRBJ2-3,CAIGASDTQYF,TGTGCCATCGGAGCGTCAGATACGCAGTATTTT
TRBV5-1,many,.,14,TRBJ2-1,CASIGGSSYNEQFF,TGCGCCAGCATCGGAGGGAGCTCCTACAATGAGCAGTTCTTC
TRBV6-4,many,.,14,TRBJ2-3,CASSDSLREDTQYF,TGTGCCAGCAGTGATAGCTTGAGAGAGGATACGCAGTATTTT
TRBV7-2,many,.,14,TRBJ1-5,CASSFMTSNQPQHF,TGTGCCAGCAGCTTCATGACTAGCAATCAGCCCCAGCATTTT
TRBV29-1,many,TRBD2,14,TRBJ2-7,CSVWGGSQGGEQYF,TGCAGCGTTTGGGGAGGGAGCCAGGGCGGCGAGCAGTACTTC
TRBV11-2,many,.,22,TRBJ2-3,CASSLGRFSFGGERHTRDTQYF,TGTGCCAGCAGCTTAGGAAGGTTTAGTTTTGGCGGGGAGCGACACACGAGAGATACGCAGTATTTT
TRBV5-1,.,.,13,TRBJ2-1,CASGGRTGNEQFF,TGCGCCAGCGGAGGTAGAACGGGGAATGAGCAGTTCTTC
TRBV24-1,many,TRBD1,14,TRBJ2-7,CATSRDRPPYEQYF,TGTGCCACCAGTAGGGACAGACCACCCTACGAGCAGTACTTC
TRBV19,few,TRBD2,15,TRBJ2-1,CATALGRGAYNEQFF,TGTGCCACCGCCCTAGGGCGGGGGGCCTACAATGAGCAGTTCTTC
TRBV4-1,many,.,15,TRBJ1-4,CASSQSGGNNEKLFF,TGCGCCAGCAGCCAATCGGGAGGCAATAATGAAAAACTGTTTTTT
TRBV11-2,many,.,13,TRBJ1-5,CASSLESNQPQHF,TGTGCCAGCAGCTTAGAATCCAATCAGCCCCAGCATTTT
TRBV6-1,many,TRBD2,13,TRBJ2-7,CASSAGRFNEQYF,TGTGCCAGCAGTGCCGGGAGGTTCAACGAGCAGTACTTC
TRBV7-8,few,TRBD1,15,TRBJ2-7,CASSFAAGGYYEQYF,TGTGCCAGCAGCTTTGCGGCAGGGGGCTACTACGAGCAGTACTTC
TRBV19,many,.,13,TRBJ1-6,CASTGVSGSPLHF,TGTGCCAGTACGGGAGTCTCCGGTTCACCCCTCCACTTT
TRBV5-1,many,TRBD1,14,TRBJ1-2,CASSPGQGAGGYTF,TGCGCCAGCAGCCCAGGCCAGGGGGCTGGTGGCTACACCTTC
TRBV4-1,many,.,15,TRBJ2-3,CASQTVAGDTDTQYF,TGCGCCAGCCAGACTGTGGCGGGTGACACAGATACGCAGTATTTT
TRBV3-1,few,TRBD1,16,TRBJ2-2,CASSQAPGGAIGELFF,TGTGCCAGCAGCCAAGCCCCAGGGGGCGCGATCGGGGAGCTGTTTTTT
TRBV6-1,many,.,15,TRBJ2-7,CASSEGASPGNEQYF,TGTGCCAGCAGTGAAGGGGCGAGCCCCGGAAACGAGCAGTACTTC
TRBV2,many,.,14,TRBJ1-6,CATRVGGARSPLHF,TGTGCCACCAGAGTCGGGGGGGCGCGTTCACCCCTCCACTTT
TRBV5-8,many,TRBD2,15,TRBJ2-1,CASSYHPGGNNEQFF,TGTGCCAGCAGTTATCACCCGGGGGGAAACAATGAGCAGTTCTTC
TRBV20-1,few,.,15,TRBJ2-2,CSARALGQGAGELFF,TGCAGTGCTAGAGCTTTGGGGCAGGGCGCCGGGGAGCTGTTTTTT